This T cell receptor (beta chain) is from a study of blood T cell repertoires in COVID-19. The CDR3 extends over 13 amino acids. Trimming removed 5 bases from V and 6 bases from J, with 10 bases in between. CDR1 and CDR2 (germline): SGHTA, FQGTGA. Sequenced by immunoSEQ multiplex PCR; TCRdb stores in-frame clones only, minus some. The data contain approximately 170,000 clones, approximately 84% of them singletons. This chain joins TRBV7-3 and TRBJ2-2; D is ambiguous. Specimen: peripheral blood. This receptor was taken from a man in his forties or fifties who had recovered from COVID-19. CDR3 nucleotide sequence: TGTGCCAGCAGCCTTCACTTAGCCGGGGAGCTGTTTTTT. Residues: CASSLHLAGELFF.